This TCR beta chain was identified during a study of blood T cell repertoires in COVID-19. Overall study: Some COVID-19 samples were acute and others convalescent; all came from the United States, Italy and Spain.

Recruited during active infection, patients (from Seattle) were subsequently followed longitudinally. This clone was observed a single time. Trimming cost V 0 bases and J 2 bases; bases outside gene matches: 7. CDR3 size: 17 residues. Germline V gives CDR1 KGHSH, CDR2 LQKENI. Clones were read by immunoSEQ multiplex PCR, and TCRdb kept only the in-frame ones, dropping some. The sample records around 190,000 clones, roughly three quarters being singletons. The sample comprised peripheral blood. The chain combines TRBV18 with TRBJ2-3, with 8 positions matching TRBD1. The sequence derives from a woman aged 40-49 years with COVID-19, enrolled during active disease. CDR3 protein: CASSPPTGQDYTDTQYF. CDR3 bases: TGTGCCAGCTCACCACCTACGGGACAGGACTACACAGATACGCAGTATTTT.